The source of this TCR beta chain is a study of blood T cells in healthy people across ages. The germline V gene has CDR1 LGHDT and CDR2 YNNKEL (reference sequence). The CDR3 totals 14 residues. This clonotype was seen only once. Combining a sample-barcoded 5' primer with a J-beta primer mix, a second PCR ran for roughly 6 to 12 cycles. TCRdb redid the calling of the 5' RACE reads with MiXCR, one entry per CDR3 protein. This sample has 1.5 million to 2 million distinct CDR3 sequences; about 50% occur once, and the top ten carry approximately 2.1%. The chain carries TRBV3-1 and TRBJ2-4; TRBD1 matches 8 bases. The better agreement between TRBJ2-7 and the DNA end casts doubt on the J call. The sample taken for sequencing was blood. This sequence originates from a woman in her thirties or forties in good health. As DNA, the CDR3 is TGTGCCAGCAGCCGGGACAGGCGAACCTGCGAGCAGTACTTC. As protein: CASSRDRRTCEQYF.